A selection of T cell receptor beta chains follows, all from one sample in a study of metastatic and nonmetastatic thyroid tumors. TCRdb called clones again from the PCR reads with MiXCR. The repertoire holds about 30,000 clones, with roughly 4.2% as singletons. Source material: blood. The receptors were sampled from a female donor with papillary thyroid cancer or a benign thyroid nodule (not recorded which). Some clones in this sample may be carry-over from other donors' samples. Each CDR3 is given with its conserved first and last residue. The D gene is left open where the match is weak. Size tells how often a clone was seen (once, few, many) or the class of an expanded clone, and some rows leave it out.

>.|TRBJ2-7|many|TRBV28
TGTGCCAGTAGTCCAGCGACAGGATACTCCTACGAGCAGTACTTC
CASSPATGYSYEQYF
>TRBD2|TRBJ2-2|.|TRBV24-1
TGTGGCACCAGTGACCCCCGGGAGGCGGGGGACACCGGGGAGCTGTTTTTT
CGTSDPREAGDTGELFF
>TRBD1|TRBJ1-5|.|TRBV7-8
TGTGCCAGCAGCTTAAGGGGGGACAGGAGAGTTCAGCCCCAGCATTTT
CASSLRGDRRVQPQHF
>.|TRBJ1-2|.|TRBV6-9
TGTGCCAGCAGTTATCCCGGAGCAGGCGGGGATGGCTACACCTTC
CASSYPGAGGDGYTF
>.|TRBJ1-3|.|TRBV28
TGTGCCAGCAGCATCTACCGATGGGGCGGCTCTGGAAACACCATATATTTT
CASSIYRWGGSGNTIYF
>.|TRBJ1-5|many|TRBV30
TGTGCCTGGATTTTCCAGGGTGGATCAAATAGCAATCAGCCCCAGCATTTT
CAWIFQGGSNSNQPQHF
>TRBD2|TRBJ2-2|many|TRBV20-1
TGCAGTGCCCCAAAGTCCCTAGCGGGGGGGAACACCGGGGAGCTGTTTTTT
CSAPKSLAGGNTGELFF
>.|TRBJ1-6|many|TRBV6-1
TGTGCCAGCAGTCTACAGGGCCCCTATAATTCACCCCTCCACTTT
CASSLQGPYNSPLHF
>TRBD1|TRBJ2-1|.|TRBV11-2
TGTGCCAGCAGCTTCGGGACAGGGGTCCCCTATGAGCAGTTCTTC
CASSFGTGVPYEQFF
>TRBD2|TRBJ2-1|.|TRBV27
TGTGCCAGCAGACCTCTGTCCAGCGGGAGCTACGATGAGCAGTTCTTC
CASRPLSSGSYDEQFF
>TRBD2|TRBJ2-1|.|TRBV4-2
TGTGCCAGCAGCCAAGATGTAGCGGGGGCTAGGGATGAGCAGTTCTTC
CASSQDVAGARDEQFF
>.|TRBJ1-5|.|TRBV28
TGTGCTACACAACAGCAAAGTCCCAATCAGCCCCAGCATTTT
CATQQQSPNQPQHF
>TRBD1|TRBJ1-2|.|TRBV28
TGTGCCAGCAGTTTGCAGGGGGCGCGTGGCTACACCTTC
CASSLQGARGYTF
>TRBD1|TRBJ1-2|medium-sized|TRBV6-1
TGTGCCAGCATCCAACCCGGGACAGAAAACTATGGCTACACCTTC
CASIQPGTENYGYTF
>TRBD1|TRBJ2-2|medium-sized|TRBV6-1
TGTGCCAGCACCATGACAGGGGCAACGGCCGGGGAGCTGTTTTTT
CASTMTGATAGELFF
>TRBD2|TRBJ2-3|.|TRBV19
TGTGCCAGTAGTACGGGACTAGCAGCGACAGATACGCAGTATTTT
CASSTGLAATDTQYF
>TRBD1|TRBJ2-5|many|TRBV6-4
TGTGCCAGCTACCGAGCTCCACCTCATACCGGGACAGGGGGCGGCTCCCAAGAGACCCAGTACTTC
CASYRAPPHTGTGGGSQETQYF
>.|TRBJ2-7|medium-sized|TRBV27
TGTGCCAGCAGTTATAAGGGTTGGTACGAGCAGTACTTC
CASSYKGWYEQYF
>.|TRBJ1-2|.|TRBV12-3/TRBV12-4
TGTGCCAGCAGTTTAGGCAGGGAGAACTATGGCTACACCTTC
CASSLGRENYGYTF
>TRBD1|TRBJ1-6|medium-sized|TRBV6-1
TGTGCCAGCAGTGAATCGACAGGGTATAATTCACCCCTCCACTTT
CASSESTGYNSPLHF
>TRBD2|TRBJ2-7|medium-sized|TRBV12-3/TRBV12-4
TGTGCCAGCAGTAGCGGGACTAGCTACGAGCAGTACTTC
CASSSGTSYEQYF
>.|TRBJ2-7|many|TRBV7-8
TGTGCCAGCAGCTTATCTGCACCGGCCATTAGGTTCGAGCAGTACTTC
CASSLSAPAIRFEQYF
>.|TRBJ2-3|.|TRBV2
TGTGCCAGCAGTGAATGGGGAGGGGGGCGCAGGGTAGGAACAGATACGCAGTATTTT
CASSEWGGGRRVGTDTQYF